This TCR beta chain was observed in a study of neurological immune-mediated disorders. V lost 6 bases, J lost 4 bases, and 10 bases lay in between. Per germline, CDR1 MNHEY and CDR2 SVGAGI. The CDR3 loop spans 13 amino acids. This clonotype came up many times. Its target is not known. 5'RACE with 10-nucleotide random UMIs generated the cDNA. A single run covered 15-18 subjects with over 180 million TCR-beta sequences. TCRdb recomputed calls from the 5' RACE reads with MiXCR, one row per CDR3 protein. The profile covers 65,000 to 80,000 distinct CDR3 sequences, with 4.8% appearing a single time and about 2.2% taken by the ten largest. Study results and limitations: While HTLV-1-associated myelopathy showed the greatest TCR clonal expansion, multiple sclerosis showed the least, falling below healthy controls. One cluster of related CDR3 sequences contained, by phylogenetic grouping, the repertoires of 18 of 34 multiple sclerosis patients and formed a possible signature.

The J gene is TRBJ2-1, the V gene TRBV6-5; D possibly matches TRBD1 or TRBD2 (5 bases each). Sequencing was performed on PBMCs. This TCR came from a woman in her 70s with multiple sclerosis. The CDR3 protein is CASRGRQYNEQFF. The CDR3 DNA follows: TGTGCCAGCAGGGGACGGCAATACAATGAGCAGTTCTTC.